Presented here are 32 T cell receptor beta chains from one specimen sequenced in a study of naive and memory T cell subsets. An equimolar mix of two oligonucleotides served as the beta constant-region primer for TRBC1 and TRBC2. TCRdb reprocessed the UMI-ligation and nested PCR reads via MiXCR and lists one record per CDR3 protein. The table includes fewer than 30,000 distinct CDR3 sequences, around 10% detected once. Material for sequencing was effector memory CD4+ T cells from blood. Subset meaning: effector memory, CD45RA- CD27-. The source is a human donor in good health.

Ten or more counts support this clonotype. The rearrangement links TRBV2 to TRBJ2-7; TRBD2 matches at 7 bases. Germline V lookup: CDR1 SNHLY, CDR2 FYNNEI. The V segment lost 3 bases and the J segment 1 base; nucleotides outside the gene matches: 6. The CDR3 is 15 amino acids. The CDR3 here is CASSERAGPSYEQYF. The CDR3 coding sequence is TGTGCCAGCAGTGAGAGAGCGGGACCGTCCTACGAGCAGTACTTC.

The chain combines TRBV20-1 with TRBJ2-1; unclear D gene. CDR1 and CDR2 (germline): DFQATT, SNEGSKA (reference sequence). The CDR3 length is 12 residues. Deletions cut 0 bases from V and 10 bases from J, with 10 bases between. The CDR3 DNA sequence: TGCAGTGCTAGAGAGTCCCCCCCCGAGCAGTTCTTC. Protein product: CSARESPPEQFF.

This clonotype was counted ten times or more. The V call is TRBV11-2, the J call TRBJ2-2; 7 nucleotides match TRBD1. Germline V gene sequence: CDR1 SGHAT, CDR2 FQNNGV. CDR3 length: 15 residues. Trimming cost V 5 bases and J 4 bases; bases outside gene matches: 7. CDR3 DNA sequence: TGTGCCAGCAGCGTGACGGGACAGAGCACCGGGGAGCTGTTTTTT. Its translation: CASSVTGQSTGELFF.

This CDR3 reads CAISAGLAGDLEQFF. The CDR3 DNA sequence: TGTGCCATCAGCGCGGGACTAGCGGGAGATCTTGAGCAGTTCTTC. V is TRBV10-3 and J is TRBJ2-1; 14 positions match TRBD2. Germline CDR1 ENHRY, CDR2 SYGVKD. The CDR3 has 15 amino acids. V shed 6 bases, J shed 9 bases, and the junction held 7 bases outside the gene matches.

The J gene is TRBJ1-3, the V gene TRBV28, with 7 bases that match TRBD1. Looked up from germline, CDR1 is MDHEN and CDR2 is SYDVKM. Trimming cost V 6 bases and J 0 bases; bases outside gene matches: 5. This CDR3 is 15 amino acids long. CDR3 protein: CASRKTGISGNTIYF. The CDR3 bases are TGTGCCAGCAGAAAGACAGGGATCTCTGGAAACACCATATATTTT.

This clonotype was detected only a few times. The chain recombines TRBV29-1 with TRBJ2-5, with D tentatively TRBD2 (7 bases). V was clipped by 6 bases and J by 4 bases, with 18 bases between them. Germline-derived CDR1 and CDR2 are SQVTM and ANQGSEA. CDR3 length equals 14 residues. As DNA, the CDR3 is TGCAGCGTAGACGGGGGCGGGAGAACAGAGACCCAGTACTTC. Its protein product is CSVDGGGRTETQYF.

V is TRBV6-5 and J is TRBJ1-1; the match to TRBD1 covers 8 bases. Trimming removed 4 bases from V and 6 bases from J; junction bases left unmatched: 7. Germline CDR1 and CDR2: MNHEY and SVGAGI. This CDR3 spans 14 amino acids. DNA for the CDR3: TGTGCCAGCAGTTTCAGGGGGCAGGGGCCTGAAGCTTTCTTT. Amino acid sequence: CASSFRGQGPEAFF.

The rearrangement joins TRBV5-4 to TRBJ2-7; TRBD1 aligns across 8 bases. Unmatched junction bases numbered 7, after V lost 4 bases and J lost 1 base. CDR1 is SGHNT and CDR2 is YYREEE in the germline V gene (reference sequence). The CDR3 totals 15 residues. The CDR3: CASSLGQGRSYEQYF. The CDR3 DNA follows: TGTGCCAGCAGCCTTGGACAGGGAAGATCCTACGAGCAGTACTTC.

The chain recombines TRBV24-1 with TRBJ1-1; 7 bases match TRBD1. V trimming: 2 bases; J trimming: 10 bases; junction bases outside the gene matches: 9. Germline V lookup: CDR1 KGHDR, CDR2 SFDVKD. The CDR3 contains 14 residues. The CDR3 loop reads CATSDWLGGRGAFF. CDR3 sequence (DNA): TGTGCCACCAGTGATTGGTTAGGGGGCCGAGGAGCTTTCTTT.

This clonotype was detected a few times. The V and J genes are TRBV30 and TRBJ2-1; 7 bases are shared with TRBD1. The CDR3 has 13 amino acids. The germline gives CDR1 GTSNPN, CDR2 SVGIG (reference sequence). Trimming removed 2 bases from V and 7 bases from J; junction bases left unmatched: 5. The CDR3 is CAWSRTGVNEQFF. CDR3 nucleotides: TGTGCCTGGAGTCGCACAGGGGTGAATGAGCAGTTCTTC.

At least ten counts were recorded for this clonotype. CDR3 sequence reads: CASSPRTGSNEQFF. CDR3 coding DNA: TGTGCCAGCAGCCCACGGACAGGATCGAATGAGCAGTTCTTC. This chain links TRBV7-6 with TRBJ2-1; 7 bases align to TRBD1. The CDR3 totals 14 residues. Losses at the gene ends were 5 bases for V and 7 bases for J; bases not matched to a gene: 8. The germline gives CDR1 SGHVS, CDR2 FNYEAQ. The whole variable domain, filled in from reference TRBV7-6 and TRBJ2-1, reads GAGVSQSPRYKVTKRGQDVALRCDPISGHVSLYWYRQALGQGPEFLTYFNYEAQQDKSGLPNDRFSAERPEGSISTLTIQRTEQRDSAMYRCASSPRTGSNEQFFGPGTRLTVL.

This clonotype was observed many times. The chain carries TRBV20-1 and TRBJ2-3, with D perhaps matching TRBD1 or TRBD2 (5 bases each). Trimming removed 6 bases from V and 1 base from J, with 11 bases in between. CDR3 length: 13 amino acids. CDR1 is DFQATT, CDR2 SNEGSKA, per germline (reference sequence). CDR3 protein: CSAPGRGTDTQYF. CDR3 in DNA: TGCAGTGCCCCGGGACGAGGCACAGATACGCAGTATTTT.

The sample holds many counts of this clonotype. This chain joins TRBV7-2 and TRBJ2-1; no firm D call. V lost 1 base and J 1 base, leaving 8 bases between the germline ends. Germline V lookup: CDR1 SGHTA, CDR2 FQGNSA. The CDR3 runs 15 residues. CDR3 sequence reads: CASSLEPNSYNEQFF. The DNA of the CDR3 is TGTGCCAGCAGCTTAGAGCCGAATTCCTACAATGAGCAGTTCTTC.

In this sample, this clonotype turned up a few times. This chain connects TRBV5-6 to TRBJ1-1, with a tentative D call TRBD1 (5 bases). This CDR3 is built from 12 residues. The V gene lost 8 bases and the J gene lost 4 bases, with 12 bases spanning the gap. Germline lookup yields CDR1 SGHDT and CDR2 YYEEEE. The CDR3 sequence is CASTRGTTEAFF. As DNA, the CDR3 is TGTGCCAGTACTAGGGGAACCACTGAAGCTTTCTTT.

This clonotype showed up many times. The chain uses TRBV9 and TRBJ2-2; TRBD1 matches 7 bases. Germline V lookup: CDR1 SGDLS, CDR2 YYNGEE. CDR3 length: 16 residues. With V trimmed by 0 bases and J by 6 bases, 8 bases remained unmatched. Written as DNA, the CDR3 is TGTGCCAGCAGCGTAGTCCCGGACAGGTCCCCCGGGGAGCTGTTTTTT. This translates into CASSVVPDRSPGELFF.

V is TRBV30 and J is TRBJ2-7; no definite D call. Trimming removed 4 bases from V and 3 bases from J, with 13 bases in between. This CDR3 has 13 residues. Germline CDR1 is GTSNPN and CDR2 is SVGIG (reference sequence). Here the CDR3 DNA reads TGTGCCTGGACCGGCGTTGGTAACTACGAGCAGTACTTC. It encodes CAWTGVGNYEQYF.

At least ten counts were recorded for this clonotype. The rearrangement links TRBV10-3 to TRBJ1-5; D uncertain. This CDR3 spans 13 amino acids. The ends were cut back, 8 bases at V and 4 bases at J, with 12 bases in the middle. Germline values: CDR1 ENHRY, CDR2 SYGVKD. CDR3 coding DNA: TGTGCCATCGGAGGGAAGGAAAATCAGCCCCAGCATTTT. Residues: CAIGGKENQPQHF.

Here the CDR3 reads CAWSVSGTSGEQFF. In DNA form, the CDR3 reads TGTGCCTGGAGTGTGTCGGGAACGTCCGGTGAGCAGTTCTTC. V and J are TRBV30 and TRBJ2-1; a weak D match, TRBD2 (5 bases). Per the germline V gene, CDR1 is GTSNPN and CDR2 is SVGIG (reference sequence). This CDR3 comprises 14 residues. V lost 0 bases, J lost 9 bases, and 15 bases lay in between.

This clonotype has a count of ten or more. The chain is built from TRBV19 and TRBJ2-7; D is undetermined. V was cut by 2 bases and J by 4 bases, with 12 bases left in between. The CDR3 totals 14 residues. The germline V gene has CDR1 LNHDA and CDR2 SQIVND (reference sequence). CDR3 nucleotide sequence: TGTGCCAGTAGTATAAACCTCGGGTTTTACGAGCAGTACTTC. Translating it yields CASSINLGFYEQYF.

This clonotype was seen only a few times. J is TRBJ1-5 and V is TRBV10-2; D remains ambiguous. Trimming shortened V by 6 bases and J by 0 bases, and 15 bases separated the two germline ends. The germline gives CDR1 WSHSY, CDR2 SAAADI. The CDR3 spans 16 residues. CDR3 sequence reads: CASSLDPQYSNQPQHF. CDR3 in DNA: TGCGCCAGCAGCCTCGATCCGCAGTATAGCAATCAGCCCCAGCATTTT.

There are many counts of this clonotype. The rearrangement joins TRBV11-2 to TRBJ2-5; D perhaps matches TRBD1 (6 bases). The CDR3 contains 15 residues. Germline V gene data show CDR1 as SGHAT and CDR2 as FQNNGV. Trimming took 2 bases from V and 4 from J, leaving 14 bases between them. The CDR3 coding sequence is TGTGCCAGCAGCTTAAGTCCAGGGGTCAGAGAGACCCAGTACTTC. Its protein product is CASSLSPGVRETQYF. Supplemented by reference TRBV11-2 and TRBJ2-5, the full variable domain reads EAGVAQSPRYKIIEKRQSVAFWCNPISGHATLYWYQQILGQGPKLLIQFQNNGVVDDSQLPKDRFSAERLKGVDSTLKIQPAKLEDSAVYLCASSLSPGVRETQYFGPGTRLLVL.

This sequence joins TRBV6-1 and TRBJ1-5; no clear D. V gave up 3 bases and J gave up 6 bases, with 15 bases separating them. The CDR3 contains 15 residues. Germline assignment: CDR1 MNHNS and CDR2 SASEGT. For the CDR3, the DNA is TGTGCCAGCAGTGAGTCATGGTTAGCCCTTCAGCCCCAGCATTTT. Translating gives CASSESWLALQPQHF.

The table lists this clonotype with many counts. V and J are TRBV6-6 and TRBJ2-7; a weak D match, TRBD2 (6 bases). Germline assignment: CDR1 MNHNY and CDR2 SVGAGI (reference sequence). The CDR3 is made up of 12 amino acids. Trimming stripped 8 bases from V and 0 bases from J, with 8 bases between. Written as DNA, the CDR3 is TGTGCCAGCCGGAGGGACTCCTACGAGCAGTACTTC. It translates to CASRRDSYEQYF.

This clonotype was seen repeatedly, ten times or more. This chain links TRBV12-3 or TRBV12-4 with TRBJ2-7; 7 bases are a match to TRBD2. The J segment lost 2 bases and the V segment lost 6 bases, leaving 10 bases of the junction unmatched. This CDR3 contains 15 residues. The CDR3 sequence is CASSPSGTLPYEQYF. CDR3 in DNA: TGTGCCAGCAGCCCCAGCGGGACGCTACCCTACGAGCAGTACTTC.

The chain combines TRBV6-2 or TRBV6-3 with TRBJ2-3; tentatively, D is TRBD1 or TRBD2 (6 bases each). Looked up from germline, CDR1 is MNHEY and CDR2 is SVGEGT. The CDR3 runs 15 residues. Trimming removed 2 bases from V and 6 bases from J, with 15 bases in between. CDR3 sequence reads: CASSYGGLASDTQYF. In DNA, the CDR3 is TGTGCCAGCAGTTACGGGGGGCTAGCTTCTGATACGCAGTATTTT.

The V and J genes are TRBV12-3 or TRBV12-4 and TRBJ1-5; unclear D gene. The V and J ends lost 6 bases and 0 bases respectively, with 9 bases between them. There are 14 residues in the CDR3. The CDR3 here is CASSPAYSNQPQHF. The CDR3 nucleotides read TGTGCCAGCAGCCCAGCTTATAGCAATCAGCCCCAGCATTTT.

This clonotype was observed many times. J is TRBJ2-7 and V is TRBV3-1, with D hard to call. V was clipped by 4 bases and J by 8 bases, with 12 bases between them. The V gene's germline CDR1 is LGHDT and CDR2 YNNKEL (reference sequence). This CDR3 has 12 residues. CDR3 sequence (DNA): TGTGCCAGCAGCCGCCTCTTCTGGCAGCAGTACTTC. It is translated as CASSRLFWQQYF.

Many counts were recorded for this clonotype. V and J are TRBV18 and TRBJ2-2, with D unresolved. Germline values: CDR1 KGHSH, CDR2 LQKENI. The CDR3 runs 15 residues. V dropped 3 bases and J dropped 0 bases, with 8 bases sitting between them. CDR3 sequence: CASSPQETNTGELFF. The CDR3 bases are TGTGCCAGCTCACCGCAAGAGACGAACACCGGGGAGCTGTTTTTT.

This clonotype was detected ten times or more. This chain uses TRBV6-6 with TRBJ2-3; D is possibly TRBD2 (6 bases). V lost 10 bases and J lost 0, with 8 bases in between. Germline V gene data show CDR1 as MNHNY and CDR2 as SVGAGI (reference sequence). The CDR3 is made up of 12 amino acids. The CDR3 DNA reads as TGTGCCACGGGAGCGAGCACAGATACGCAGTATTTT. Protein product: CATGASTDTQYF.

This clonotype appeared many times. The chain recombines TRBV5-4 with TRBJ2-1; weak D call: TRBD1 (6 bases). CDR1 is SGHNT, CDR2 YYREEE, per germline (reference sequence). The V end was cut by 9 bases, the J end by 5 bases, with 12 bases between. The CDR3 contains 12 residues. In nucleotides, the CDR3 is TGTGCCAACCAGGGGCCGGACAATGAGCAGTTCTTC. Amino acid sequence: CANQGPDNEQFF.

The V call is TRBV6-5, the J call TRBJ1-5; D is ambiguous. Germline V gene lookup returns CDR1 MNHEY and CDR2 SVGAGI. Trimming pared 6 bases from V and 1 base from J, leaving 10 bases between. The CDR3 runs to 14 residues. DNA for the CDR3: TGTGCCAGCAGCCTCAGTTTCAGCAATCAGCCCCAGCATTTT. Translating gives CASSLSFSNQPQHF.

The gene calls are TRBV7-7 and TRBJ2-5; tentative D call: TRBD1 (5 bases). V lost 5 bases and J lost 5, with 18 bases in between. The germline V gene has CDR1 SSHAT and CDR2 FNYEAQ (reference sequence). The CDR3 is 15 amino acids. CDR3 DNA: TGTGCCAGCAGCCCAACACACCAGGGAACGGAGACCCAGTACTTC. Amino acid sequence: CASSPTHQGTETQYF.